This TCR beta chain derives from a study of T cells in Graves' hyperthyroidism and ophthalmopathy. Study-wide context: Peripheral blood was secured at the point of initial diagnosis, before any treatment. Study-wide results and caveats: The model made its ophthalmopathy prediction, and onset followed a median approximately 6.5 months later. Ophthalmopathy and stable hyperthyroidism were separated by a 13 V-J model.

Researchers took RNA transcripts and amplified the TCR beta CDR3 regions from them. RT-PCR in the first round (using the HTBI primer set) targeted the TCR CDR3. TCRdb recomputed calls from the multiplex PCR reads with MiXCR, one row per CDR3 protein. The table lists a few hundred thousand distinct CDR3 sequences, around a sixth of them singletons. With respect to this clonotype: Its antigen is unidentified.

The germline V gene has CDR1 SGHAT and CDR2 FQNNGV. The V end lost 6 bases, the J end lost 2 bases, and 23 bases lay between the germline ends. CDR3 size: 17 residues. This rearrangement joins TRBV11-2 to TRBJ2-7; D perhaps matches TRBD1 (6 bases). Material: blood. The source of this sequence is a woman aged 25-40 years with Graves' hyperthyroidism. CDR3 sequence reads: CASSVRFVGTNPYEQYF. In DNA, the CDR3 is TGTGCCAGCAGTGTAAGGTTTGTGGGGACAAACCCCTACGAGCAGTACTTC.